This TCR beta chain was identified during a study of T-cell reconstitution after alpha-beta-depleted transplantation in children (dated by TCRdb to about 2016). Broadly, across the study: Using TCR repertoire profiling, the study quantitatively followed how T-cell immune reconstitution unfolded in children after TCRalphabeta/CD19-depleted allogeneic hematopoietic cell transplantation.

V loses 5 bases, J loses 3 bases, and the germline ends lie 8 bases apart. The CDR3 runs 12 residues from the cysteine to the phenylalanine. Kept here is only the CDR3 DNA, which spans 36 bases and is read in frame from base 1. This clonotype was counted many times. It has no known antigen specificity. Base qualities are missing; no much larger clone stands one base away. The library was produced with PCR. Instrument on record: Illumina HiSeq 2500. TCR library preparation used molecular barcoding, with unique molecular identifiers applied to normalize quantification of the TCRbeta repertoire. Using fastp trimming at Q25 and MiXCR clonotype assembly, TCRdb reanalyzed the public sequencing data and kept in-frame beta chains. Under each unique CDR3 protein, matching rows form one entry showing the most common genes and DNA. The sample table holds 450,000 to 600,000 distinct CDR3 sequences, of which about 18% were seen once. The ten top clones hold 2.5% to 3.5% of the sample.

This sequence originates from a human donor who donated a stem cell graft to a child with acute lymphoblastic leukemia. The V gene is TRBV12-3 or TRBV12-4 and the J gene is TRBJ2-7; the D gene cannot be resolved reliably. This specimen was PBMCs from the stem cell graft donor, taken from the stem cell graft. The DNA sequence is given as TGTGCCAGCAGTCAGTACCACTACGAGCAGTACTTC. The encoded protein is CASSQYHYEQYF.